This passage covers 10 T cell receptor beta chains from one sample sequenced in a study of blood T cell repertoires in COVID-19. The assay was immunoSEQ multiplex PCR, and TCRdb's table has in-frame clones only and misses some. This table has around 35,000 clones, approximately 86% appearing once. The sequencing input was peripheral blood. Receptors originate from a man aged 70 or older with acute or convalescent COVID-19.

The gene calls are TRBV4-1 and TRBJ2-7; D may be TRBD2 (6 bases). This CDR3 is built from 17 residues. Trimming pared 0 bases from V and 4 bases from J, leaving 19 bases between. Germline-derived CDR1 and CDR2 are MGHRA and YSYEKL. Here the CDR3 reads CASSQDSWGGKKYEQYF. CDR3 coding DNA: TGCGCCAGCAGCCAAGATTCCTGGGGCGGGAAAAAGTACGAGCAGTACTTC.

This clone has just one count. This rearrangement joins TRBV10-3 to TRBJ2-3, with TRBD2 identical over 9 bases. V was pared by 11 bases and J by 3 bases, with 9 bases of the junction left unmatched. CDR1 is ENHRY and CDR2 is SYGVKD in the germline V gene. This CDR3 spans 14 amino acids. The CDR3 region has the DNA TGTGCCGTAAGGACTAGCGTGAGAACAGATACGCAGTATTTT. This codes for CAVRTSVRTDTQYF.

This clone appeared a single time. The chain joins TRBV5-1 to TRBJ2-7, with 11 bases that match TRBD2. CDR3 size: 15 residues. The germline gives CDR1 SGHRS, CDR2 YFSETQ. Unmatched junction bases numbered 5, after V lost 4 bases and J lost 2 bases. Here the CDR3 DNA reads TGCGCCAGCAGCACGGGGACTAGCGGACCCTACGAGCAGTACTTC. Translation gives CASSTGTSGPYEQYF.

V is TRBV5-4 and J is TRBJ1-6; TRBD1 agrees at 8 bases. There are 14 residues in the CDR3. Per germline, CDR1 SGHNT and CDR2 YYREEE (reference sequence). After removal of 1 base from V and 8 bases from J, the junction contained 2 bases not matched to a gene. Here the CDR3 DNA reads TGTGCCAGCAGCTTGCAGGGACAGGATTCACCCCTCCACTTT. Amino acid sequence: CASSLQGQDSPLHF.

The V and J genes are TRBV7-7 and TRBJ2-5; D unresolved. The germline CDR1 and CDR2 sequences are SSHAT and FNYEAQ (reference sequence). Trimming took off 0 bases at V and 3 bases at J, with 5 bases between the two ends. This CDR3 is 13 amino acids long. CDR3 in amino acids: CASSLAAKETQYF. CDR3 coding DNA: TGTGCCAGCAGCTTAGCAGCGAAAGAGACCCAGTACTTC.

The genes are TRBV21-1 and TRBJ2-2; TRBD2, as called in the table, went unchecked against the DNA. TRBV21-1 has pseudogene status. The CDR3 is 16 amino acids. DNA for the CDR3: TGTGCCAGGAGGACTAGCGGGAGGGCGAACACCGGGGAGCTGTTTTTT. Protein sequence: CARRTSGRANTGELFF.

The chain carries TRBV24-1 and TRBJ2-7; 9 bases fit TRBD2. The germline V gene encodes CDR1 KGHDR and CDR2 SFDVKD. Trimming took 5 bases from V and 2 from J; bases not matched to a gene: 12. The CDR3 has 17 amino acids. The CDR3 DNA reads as TGTGCCACCAGTGGACGGGTGACTGCGGGAGGGCCCTACGAGCAGTACTTC. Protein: CATSGRVTAGGPYEQYF.

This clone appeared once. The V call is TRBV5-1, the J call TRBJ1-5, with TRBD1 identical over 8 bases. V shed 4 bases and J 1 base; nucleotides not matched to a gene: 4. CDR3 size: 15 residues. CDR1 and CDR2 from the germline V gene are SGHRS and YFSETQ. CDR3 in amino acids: CASSPTGGSNQPQHF. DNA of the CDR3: TGCGCCAGCAGCCCCACAGGGGGGAGCAATCAGCCCCAGCATTTT.

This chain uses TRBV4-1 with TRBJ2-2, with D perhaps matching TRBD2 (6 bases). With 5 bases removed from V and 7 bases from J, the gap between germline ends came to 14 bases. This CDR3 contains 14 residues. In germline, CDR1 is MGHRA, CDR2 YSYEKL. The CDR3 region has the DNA TGCGCCAGCAGCAGGGAACTAGCAATCGGGGAGCTGTTTTTT. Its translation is CASSRELAIGELFF.

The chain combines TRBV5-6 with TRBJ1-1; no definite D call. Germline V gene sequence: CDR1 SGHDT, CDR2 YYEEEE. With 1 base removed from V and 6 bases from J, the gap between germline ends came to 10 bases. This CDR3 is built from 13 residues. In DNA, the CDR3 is TGTGCCAGCAGCTTGCCCGGGGAACCTGAAGCTTTCTTT. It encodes CASSLPGEPEAFF. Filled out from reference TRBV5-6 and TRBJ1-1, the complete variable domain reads DAGVTQSPTHLIKTRGQQVTLRCSPKSGHDTVSWYQQALGQGPQFIFQYYEEEERQRGNFPDRFSGHQFPNYSSELNVNALLLGDSALYLCASSLPGEPEAFFGQGTRLTVV.